This TCR beta chain was sequenced in a study of T cell changes during pregnancy in multiple sclerosis. This CDR3 contains 16 residues. The V end was cut by 1 base, the J end by 0 bases, with 10 bases between. Germline lookup yields CDR1 SGHTA and CDR2 FQGNSA. Using immunoSEQ multiplex PCR, the repertoire was profiled, and TCRdb retains in-frame clones only, with some absent. This sample has 90,000 to 120,000 clones; around 90% occur once, and the top ten carry roughly 0.82%. This sequence originates from a female donor in good health, enrolled as a control in a pregnancy study. This chain connects TRBV7-2 to TRBJ1-5; possibly TRBD1 for D (5 bases). Source: peripheral blood, taken in the third trimester of pregnancy. CDR3 protein: CASSLESGNSNQPQHF. The CDR3 coding sequence is TGTGCCAGCAGCTTAGAATCAGGGAATAGCAATCAGCCCCAGCATTTT.